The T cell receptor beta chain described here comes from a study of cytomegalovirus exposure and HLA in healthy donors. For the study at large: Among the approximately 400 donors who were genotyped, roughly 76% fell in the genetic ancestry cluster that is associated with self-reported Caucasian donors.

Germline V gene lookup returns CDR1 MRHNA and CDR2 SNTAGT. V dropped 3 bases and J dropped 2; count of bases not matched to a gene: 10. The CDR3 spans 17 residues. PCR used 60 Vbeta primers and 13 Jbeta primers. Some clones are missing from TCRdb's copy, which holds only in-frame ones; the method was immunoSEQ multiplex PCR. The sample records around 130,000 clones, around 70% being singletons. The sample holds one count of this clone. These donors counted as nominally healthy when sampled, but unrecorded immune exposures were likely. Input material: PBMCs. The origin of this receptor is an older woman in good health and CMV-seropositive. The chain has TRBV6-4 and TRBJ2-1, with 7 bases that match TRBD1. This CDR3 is CASSENRGPSAYNEQFF. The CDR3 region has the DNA TGTGCCAGCAGTGAAAACAGGGGCCCTAGTGCCTACAATGAGCAGTTCTTC.